This TCR beta chain appears in the sequencing data of a study of blood T cell repertoires in COVID-19. Study information: From the United States, Italy and Spain came samples of acute and convalescent COVID-19.

The germline gives CDR1 GTSNPN, CDR2 SVGIG (reference sequence). Trimming removed 5 bases from V and 5 bases from J; junction bases left unmatched: 2. This CDR3 comprises 11 residues. The table came from immunoSEQ multiplex PCR; TCRdb's copy has only in-frame clones and leaves some out. This sample has 290,000 or so clones; around 87% occur once, and the top ten carry 3.5% to 4.5%. Specimen: PBMCs or T cells enriched from blood (not recorded which). The chain couples TRBV30 to TRBJ1-2; 7 positions agree with TRBD1. This TCR was recovered from a woman aged 18-29 years with acute COVID-19. The chain's CDR3 is CAWGDRYGYTF. The CDR3 bases are TGTGCCTGGGGGGACAGATATGGCTACACCTTC.